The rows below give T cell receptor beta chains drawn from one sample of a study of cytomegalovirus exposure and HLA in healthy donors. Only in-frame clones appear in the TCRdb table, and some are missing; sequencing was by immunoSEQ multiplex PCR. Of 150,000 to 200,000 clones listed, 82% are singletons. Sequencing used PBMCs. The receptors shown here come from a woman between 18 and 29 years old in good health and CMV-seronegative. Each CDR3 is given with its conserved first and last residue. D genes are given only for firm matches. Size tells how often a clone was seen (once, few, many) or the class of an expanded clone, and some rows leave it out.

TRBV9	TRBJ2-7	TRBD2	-	CASSVATSGEQYF	TGTGCCAGCAGCGTAGCGACTAGCGGCGAGCAGTACTTC
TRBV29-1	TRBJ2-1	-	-	CSVEVQIWEQFF	TGCAGCGTTGAAGTTCAGATATGGGAGCAGTTCTTC
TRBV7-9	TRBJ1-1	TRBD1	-	CASSLAGQGAGTEAFF	TGTGCCAGCAGCTTAGCGGGACAGGGGGCAGGCACTGAAGCTTTCTTT
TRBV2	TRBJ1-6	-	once	CAGHRAWSSPLHF	TGTGCCGGTCACAGGGCGTGGAGTTCACCCCTCCACTTT
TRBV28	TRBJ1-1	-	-	CASNSGGMDTEAFF	TGTGCCAGCAATTCCGGAGGGATGGACACTGAAGCTTTCTTT
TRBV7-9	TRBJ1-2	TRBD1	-	CASSTVTGVIYGYTF	TGTGCCAGCAGCACAGTAACAGGGGTCATCTATGGCTACACCTTC
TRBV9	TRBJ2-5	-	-	CAGSAVGQSETQYF	TGTGCCGGAAGCGCCGTGGGCCAATCGGAGACCCAGTACTTC
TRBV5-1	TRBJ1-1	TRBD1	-	CASRQGGDTEAFF	TGCGCCAGCAGACAGGGGGGGGACACTGAAGCTTTCTTT
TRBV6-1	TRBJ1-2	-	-	CASSGFSGRINYGYTF	TGTGCCAGCAGTGGATTTTCTGGCAGAATCAACTATGGCTACACCTTC
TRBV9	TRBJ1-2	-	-	CASSVEEANYGYTF	TGTGCCAGCAGCGTAGAAGAAGCAAACTATGGCTACACCTTC
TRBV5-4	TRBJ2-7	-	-	CASSFRAPDEQYF	TGTGCCAGCAGCTTCAGGGCGCCCGACGAGCAGTACTTC
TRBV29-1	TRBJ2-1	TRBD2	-	CSVGLAFLDQFF	TGCAGCGTTGGACTAGCATTTTTGGATCAGTTCTTC
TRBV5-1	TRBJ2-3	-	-	CASSLGAGDTQYF	TGCGCCAGCAGCTTGGGGGCGGGAGATACGCAGTATTTT
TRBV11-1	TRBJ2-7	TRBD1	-	CASSQTGVGVEQYF	TGTGCCAGCAGCCAGACAGGGGTCGGGGTCGAGCAGTACTTC
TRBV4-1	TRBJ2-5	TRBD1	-	CASSHGDREQETQYF	TGCGCCAGCAGCCATGGGGACAGGGAACAAGAGACCCAGTACTTC
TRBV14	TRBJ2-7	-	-	CASSRAHLYEQYF	TGTGCCAGCAGCCGGGCGCATCTCTACGAGCAGTACTTC
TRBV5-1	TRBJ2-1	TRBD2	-	CASSLQLAGGGYNEQFF	TGCGCCAGCAGCTTACAACTAGCGGGGGGTGGCTACAATGAGCAGTTCTTC
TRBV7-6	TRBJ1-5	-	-	CASSEFSGGNQPQHF	TGTGCCAGCAGCGAGTTCTCGGGAGGCAATCAGCCCCAGCATTTT
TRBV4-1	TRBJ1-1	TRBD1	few	CARRQGLQTEAFF	TGCGCCAGGAGACAGGGGTTGCAGACTGAAGCTTTCTTT
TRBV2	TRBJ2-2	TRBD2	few	CASRPSVAGNTGELFF	TGTGCCAGCCGCCCTTCGGTAGCGGGAAACACCGGGGAGCTGTTTTTT
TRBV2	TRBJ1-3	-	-	CASSDPRHSGNTIYF	TGTGCCAGCAGTGACCCCAGACACTCTGGAAACACCATATATTTT
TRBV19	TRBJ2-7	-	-	CASSIGPGEQYF	TGTGCCAGTAGTATCGGTCCAGGGGAGCAGTACTTC
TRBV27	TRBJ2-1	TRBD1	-	CASSWDRVPFNEQFF	TGTGCCAGCAGTTGGGACAGGGTCCCCTTCAATGAGCAGTTCTTC
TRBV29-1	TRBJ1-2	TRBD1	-	CSVDEGAGTYGYTF	TGCAGCGTTGACGAGGGGGCTGGAACGTATGGCTACACCTTC
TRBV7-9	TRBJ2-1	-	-	CASSNRDRDNEQFF	TGTGCCAGCAGCAACAGGGACCGAGACAATGAGCAGTTCTTC
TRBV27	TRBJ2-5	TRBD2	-	CASSQGLAGGLSQETQYF	TGTGCCAGCAGCCAAGGACTAGCGGGGGGACTGTCACAAGAGACCCAGTACTTC
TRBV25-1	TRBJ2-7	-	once	CASSDTLYGYEQYF	TGTGCCAGCAGTGATACCTTATACGGTTACGAGCAGTACTTC
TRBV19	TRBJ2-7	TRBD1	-	CASSMVGQGTYEQYF	TGTGCCAGTAGTATGGTCGGACAGGGAACCTACGAGCAGTACTTC
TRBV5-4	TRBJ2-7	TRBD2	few	CASSLGLAGGFHEQYF	TGTGCCAGCAGCTTAGGTCTAGCGGGAGGATTCCACGAGCAGTACTTC
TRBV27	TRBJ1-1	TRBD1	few	CASRETGVNTEAFF	TGTGCCAGCAGGGAGACAGGGGTGAACACTGAAGCTTTCTTT
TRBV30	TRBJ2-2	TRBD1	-	CAWSRRQGATGELFF	TGTGCCTGGAGTAGAAGACAGGGGGCCACCGGGGAGCTGTTTTTT
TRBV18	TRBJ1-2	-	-	CASSPAGQGLYGYTF	TGTGCCAGCTCACCGGCAGGGCAGGGGCTCTATGGCTACACCTTC
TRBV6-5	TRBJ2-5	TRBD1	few	CASRGTGKQETQYF	TGTGCCAGCAGGGGGACAGGAAAGCAAGAGACCCAGTACTTC
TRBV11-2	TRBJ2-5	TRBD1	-	CASSFRPGGRETQYF	TGTGCCAGCAGCTTCCGGCCAGGGGGCCGGGAGACCCAGTACTTC
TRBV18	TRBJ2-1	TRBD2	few	CASSLISGGVRDYNEQFF	TGTGCCAGCTCACTGATTAGCGGGGGGGTAAGAGACTACAATGAGCAGTTCTTC
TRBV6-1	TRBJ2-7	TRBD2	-	CASDLRENNEQYF	TGTGCCAGCGACTTGCGGGAGAATAACGAGCAGTACTTC
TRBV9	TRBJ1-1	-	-	CASSVALTGMNTEAFF	TGTGCCAGCAGCGTAGCCCTGACAGGAATGAACACTGAAGCTTTCTTT
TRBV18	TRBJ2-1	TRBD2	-	CASSLGVSSGQFF	TGTGCCAGCTCACTCGGAGTGTCTAGCGGACAGTTCTTC
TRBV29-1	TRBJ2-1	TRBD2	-	CSVLLAGGPSNEQFF	TGCAGCGTCTTATTAGCGGGGGGACCCTCTAATGAGCAGTTCTTC
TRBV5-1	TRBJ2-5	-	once	CASSLGRGQETQYF	TGCGCCAGCAGCCTAGGACGGGGCCAAGAGACCCAGTACTTC